This T cell receptor beta chain was profiled in a study of cytomegalovirus exposure and HLA in healthy donors (dated by TCRdb to the late 2010s). In terms of the full investigation: An earlier analysis of approximately 600 of the donors reported 250 to 350 Gb of sequence data and roughly 100 million unique TCR beta sequences from some 180 million T cells. Approximately 300 gigabases of sequencing data and around 85 million unique TCR sequences made up an early release that covered 500 to 650 HLA-typed donors. Among the approximately 430 genotyped donors, roughly 80% belonged to the genetic ancestry cluster associated with self-reported Caucasian donors. The study aimed to test whether signatures of past pathogen exposure could be identified by cataloging public T cell receptors. The study used immunosequencing to profile the T cell repertoires of some 600 subjects and linked those repertoires to cytomegalovirus serostatus. In addition to the first cohort of 666 subjects, a separate validation cohort of approximately 120 different subjects was used. The study combined high-throughput TCR immunosequencing, statistical association of individual TCRs with disease status, and machine learning to predict cytomegalovirus infection status. A later analysis re-analyzed previously published TCR beta repertoires from hundreds of donors and added high-resolution HLA genotyping to study TCR occurrence patterns. The later analysis used no new phenotypic data to find candidate immune exposures, relying instead on TCR beta sequences and their occurrence across donors. An earlier analysis of around 580 of the donors used high-throughput TCR beta sequencing to judge whether each TCR beta V gene segment behaved as functional or pseudogenic. Donor age, sex, ethnicity and CMV serostatus were compiled alongside the repertoire data. A later genetic analysis used genome-wide SNP genotypes for 398 of the 666 donors, treating that subset as a discovery cohort. Every repertoire in the discovery cohort had been generated on one and the same sequencing platform. HLA typing covered class I and class II loci at four-digit resolution. Typing coverage differed by locus: A, B, C, DRB1 and DQB1 were typed in roughly 620-640 donors, DQA1 in 522, DPA1 in 600 to 610, and DPB1 in around 440. A handful of DR-DQ haplotypes were handled as single units for association and clustering because linkage in the cohort was strong. Across approximately 400 genotyped donors of the cohort, an average of roughly 250,000 unique TCR beta nucleotide sequences per donor were sequenced, and around 20% of those sequences were non-productive. Beyond this particular receptor, the publication reports: Because some donors lacked HLA typing at each locus, the association tests relied only on the typed subset. According to a later analysis, most CMV-associated TCR beta chains appeared to be HLA-restricted, and the HLA associations seemed to be driven largely by CMV exposure. V-gene and J-gene trimming of TCR beta chains was associated with a missense DCLRE1C variant in a later genetic analysis, and the association was replicated in an independent cohort. Linkage disequilibrium might explain the correlated functional status among segregating V segments, but an unknown experimental factor could not be ruled out. A later analysis reported that several top co-occurrence clusters appeared linked to parvovirus B19, influenza, CMV and Epstein-Barr virus. Strong co-occurrence of HLA alleles, especially DR and DQ, made assigning TCR associations to individual alleles difficult. A later analysis associated about 18,000 TCR beta sequences with specific HLA alleles at a false discovery rate of 0.05. Over 15 rarely observed V segments, including chromosome 9 orphons, were excluded from the earlier analysis of approximately 500 of the donors because counts were too low. An earlier analysis of some 560 of the donors showed that most TCR beta V segments appeared in productive rearrangements either about 87% or about 30% of the time, which broadly matched IMGT annotations. The sequencing pipeline was judged likely to have produced a cluster of highly shared sequence variants as a technical artifact. A few of the identified cytomegalovirus-associated TCR beta chains were confirmed in vitro to be specific for cytomegalovirus antigens. A further reported finding was that TCR beta sequences accurately predicted the HLA-A and HLA-B alleles for most subjects in the first cohort. Cytomegalovirus status was reported to be diagnosed by the classifier with high specificity and sensitivity in both the original and validation cohorts. In a later genetic analysis, fewer N-insertions in productive TCRs were reported among donors in an Asian-associated ancestry cluster than the roughly 640-donor mean. Immune exposure information for the cohort was limited to CMV serostatus. In a later analysis, TCR association rates were found to vary across HLA loci, with the most associated TCRs seen for DRB1 alleles and the fewest for HLA-C alleles. Some IMGT-functional V segments, including TRBV6-2 and TRBV6-3, could not be told apart with the 87-base-pair reads, so those segments were excluded. Most TCR sequences were seen in very few donors, while some public TCRs were found in many individuals. A later analysis found that HLA-associated TCR beta chains were more clonally expanded and had lower generation probabilities than equally common non-associated chains. Only TCR beta chains were sequenced in this cohort, and the absence of alpha or paired-chain data limited detectable features. In the study, 150 to 200 TCR beta chains were listed as associated with cytomegalovirus. The presence/absence analyses assumed that sequencing depth was roughly uniform across donors, and that assumption may not be true. The authors suggested that the approach could potentially be extended to other disease states and immunological phenotypes.

On this clone itself: Its cognate antigen has yet to be identified. Qualities for individual bases were not recorded, and no much larger clone is one base off.

Inclusive of the bounding cysteine and phenylalanine, the CDR3 is 14 residues long. The sequence is cut down to CDR3 DNA, 42 bases in frame from base 1. V and J lose 1 base and 8 bases, and a span of 14 bases separates them. The germline V gene (reference sequence) gives CDR1 as SEHNR and CDR2 as FQNEAQ. The library was obtained by the immunoSEQ multiplex PCR assay. The multiplex PCR relied on a mix of 60 forward primers for TCR Vbeta segments and 13 reverse primers for TCR Jbeta segments. Amplification of the CDR3 region of rearranged TCR beta genes was performed with a multiplex PCR assay on genomic DNA. The amplified TCR beta libraries were sequenced on the Illumina HiSeq System as 87-base-pair reads. As for how the authors treated the data: In a later analysis, some 80 million unique TCR beta chains were counted across the roughly 610 repertoires, and about 10 million of these chains were shared by at least two donors. A nearest-neighbor algorithm error-corrected the raw reads and collapsed the reads into unique sequences, merging closely related sequences to remove PCR and sequencing errors. Alignment of CDR3 sequences to IMGT reference sequences was used to assign V, D and J gene segments. For a sequence to be retained, at least a six-nucleotide match to both a V gene segment and a J gene segment was required. Rearrangements were classified as productive when the CDR3 lacked stop codons and remained in frame with V and J, and all other rearrangements were classified as non-productive. CDR3 was defined according to IMGT convention as the region running from the second conserved V-encoded cysteine to the conserved J-encoded phenylalanine. The earlier analysis of a few hundred of the donors excluded any sequence lacking an unambiguous match to a single V gene segment. An earlier analysis of 587 of the donors classified V segments as functional when productive rearrangements were above 56.7% and as segregating when the standard deviation between donors was above 5%. A statistical classification framework was built for diagnosing cytomegalovirus status from the catalog of TCR beta chain sequences. In a later analysis, TCR nucleotide sequences were compared against IMGT/GENE-DB human TR gene sequences so that V and J genes could be assigned. Using the TCRdist pipeline, a later analysis assigned CDR3 sequences along with most-parsimonious VDJ recombination scenarios. In a later analysis, every TCR beta chain was defined by the combination of its CDR3 amino acid sequence and its V-gene family, and reads without a unique V-gene family were dropped. To address suspected cross-contamination and a sequencing artifact, a later analysis removed 592 highly shared, low-generation-probability nucleotide sequences. A later analysis calculated a clonal expansion index for each public chain from normalized within-repertoire ranks of inferred template counts. A later analysis computed generation probabilities with a VDJ recombination model fitted to out-of-frame rearrangements, and checked the results against IGoR. Hypergeometric tests were used in a later analysis to score TCR-TCR, TCR-HLA and TCR-CMV co-occurrence, with a repertoire-size bias correction applied to the TCR pairs. To estimate false discovery rates, a later analysis permuted the HLA or CMV assignments 20 times. A later analysis grouped co-occurring TCRs with DBSCAN, adding TCRdist sequence similarity when clustering within HLA-allele-positive subsets. Repertoires with fewer than 30,000 or more than 120,000 public chains, plus five repertoires with anomalous nucleotide sharing, were excluded from co-occurrence clustering. TCRdb re-hosts the immuneACCESS table, in-frame sequences only. Its copies lack some clones; in the studies checked, an unresolved V gene accounts for under half of them, and the cause for the rest is not known. The V and J calls and clone size come from that table; D and trimming were worked out from the DNA. The sample data list about 200,000 clones, and around 80% of these were observed just once. The ten largest account for around 0.99% of the sample.

The cohort consisted of some 730 healthy bone marrow donors. Cohort members were all nominally healthy when sampled, although unrecorded immune exposures were likely present. The donor tested CMV seronegative, placing the donor among the 350 to 400 seronegative members of the cohort. A peripheral blood sample was provided by each donor, and peripheral blood mononuclear cells were used for TCR beta sequencing. Genomic DNA was extracted from the blood cell samples with the Qiagen DNeasy Blood Extraction Kit. The receptor's source is a woman between 40 and 50 years old in good health and CMV-seronegative. Sequencing was carried out using PBMCs. This receptor chain uses TRBV7-9 and TRBJ1-1; too little of a D gene remains to name it. The nucleotide sequence reads TGTGCCAGCAGCTTAGGGGCAGACCAAACGGAAGCTTTCTTT. Its protein is CASSLGADQTEAFF.